This entry is about one T cell receptor beta chain. The antigen is unknown. The source of the sample is a study of T cell responses to AZD1222 COVID-19 vaccine. The protocol was immunoSEQ multiplex PCR, while the TCRdb copy is restricted to in-frame clones and leaves out a portion. Here the sample spans around 160,000 clones, 90% to 95% being singletons. V was trimmed by 6 bases and J by 9 bases, leaving 15 bases between them. This CDR3 is 14 amino acids long. The V gene's germline CDR1 is MNHEY and CDR2 SVGAGI. Notes on the study in general: Spike-specific TCRs gained breadth and depth after people received two AZD1222 doses. Repertoire samples came only from after the peak T cell response. At study baseline, merely a handful of AZD1222 recipients were seropositive.

Pooling of second doses given at about 4 or about 12 weeks was done. This sequence originates from an adult who received the AZD1222 COVID-19 vaccine. The rearrangement links TRBV6-5 to TRBJ1-6; D is unclear. Specimen: peripheral blood, collected 28 days after the second AZD1222 dose. The DNA of the CDR3 is TGTGCCAGCAGAACCGTAAGTGAGGCTTCACCCCTCCACTTT. It is translated as CASRTVSEASPLHF.